This T cell receptor beta chain originates from a study of Ad26.COV2.S vaccination and SARS-CoV-2 variants. Study outcomes and limitations: The analyses of TCR breadth and depth may have understated the size of total T cell responses. Reports say spike-specific CD8+ and CD4+ T cell responses covered substantial breadth after vaccination.

For this clone: Its antigen is as yet unknown.

Using immunoSEQ multiplex PCR, the repertoire was profiled, and TCRdb retains in-frame clones only, with some absent. The data hold 300,000 to 400,000 clones, with around 92% observed a single time. The sample was peripheral blood, taken after recovery from COVID-19. This clonotype originated in a human donor who had recovered from COVID-19.

CDR3 sequence (DNA): TGCGCCAGCAGCTTGGGAGCGGGTATGAACACTGAAGCTTTCTTT. Encoded protein: CASSLGAGMNTEAFF. V and J are TRBV5-1 and TRBJ1-1; D is unclear. Germline CDR1 and CDR2: SGHRS and YFSETQ. CDR3 length equals 15 residues. V was pared by 0 bases and J by 0 bases, with 9 bases between.